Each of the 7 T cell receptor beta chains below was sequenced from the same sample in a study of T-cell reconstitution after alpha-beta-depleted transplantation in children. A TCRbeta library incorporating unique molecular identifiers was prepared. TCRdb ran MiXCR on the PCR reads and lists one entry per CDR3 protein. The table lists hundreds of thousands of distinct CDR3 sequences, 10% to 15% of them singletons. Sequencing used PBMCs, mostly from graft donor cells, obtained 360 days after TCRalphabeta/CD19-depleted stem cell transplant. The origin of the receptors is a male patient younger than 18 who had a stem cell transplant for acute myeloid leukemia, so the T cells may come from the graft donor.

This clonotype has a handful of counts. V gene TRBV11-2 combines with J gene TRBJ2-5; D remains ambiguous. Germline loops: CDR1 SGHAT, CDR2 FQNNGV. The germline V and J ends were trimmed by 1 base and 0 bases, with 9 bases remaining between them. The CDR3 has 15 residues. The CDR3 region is CASSLGQAYQETQYF. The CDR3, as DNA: TGTGCCAGCAGCTTAGGGCAGGCATACCAAGAGACCCAGTACTTC. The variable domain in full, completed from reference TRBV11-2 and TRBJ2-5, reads EAGVAQSPRYKIIEKRQSVAFWCNPISGHATLYWYQQILGQGPKLLIQFQNNGVVDDSQLPKDRFSAERLKGVDSTLKIQPAKLEDSAVYLCASSLGQAYQETQYFGPGTRLLVL.

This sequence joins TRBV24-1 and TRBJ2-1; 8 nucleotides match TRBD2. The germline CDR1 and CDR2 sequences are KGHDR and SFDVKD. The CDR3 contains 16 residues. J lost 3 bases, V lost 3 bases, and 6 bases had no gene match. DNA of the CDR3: TGTGCCACCAGTGATGCAATAGCGGGAATCTACAATGAGCAGTTCTTC. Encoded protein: CATSDAIAGIYNEQFF.

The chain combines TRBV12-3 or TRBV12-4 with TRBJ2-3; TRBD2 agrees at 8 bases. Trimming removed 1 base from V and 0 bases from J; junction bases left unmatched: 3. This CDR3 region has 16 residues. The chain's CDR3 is CASSLEAGASTDTQYF. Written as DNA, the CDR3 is TGTGCCAGCAGTTTAGAAGCGGGAGCTAGCACAGATACGCAGTATTTT.

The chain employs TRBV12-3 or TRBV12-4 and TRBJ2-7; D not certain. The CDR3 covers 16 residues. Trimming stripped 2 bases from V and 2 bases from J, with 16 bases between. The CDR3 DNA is TGTGCCAGCAGTTTATCTTCCGGGCTAGTTACCTACGAGCAGTACTTC. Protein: CASSLSSGLVTYEQYF.

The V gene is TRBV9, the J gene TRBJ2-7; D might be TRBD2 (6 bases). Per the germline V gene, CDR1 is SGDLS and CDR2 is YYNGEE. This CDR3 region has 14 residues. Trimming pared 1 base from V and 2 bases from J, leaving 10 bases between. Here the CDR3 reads CASSVLASPYEQYF. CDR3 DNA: TGTGCCAGCAGCGTACTAGCGAGCCCCTACGAGCAGTACTTC. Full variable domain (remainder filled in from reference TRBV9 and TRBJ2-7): DSGVTQTPKHLITATGQRVTLRCSPRSGDLSVYWYQQSLDQGLQFLIQYYNGEERAKGNILERFSAQQFPDLHSELNLSSLELGDSALYFCASSVLASPYEQYFGPGTRLTVT.

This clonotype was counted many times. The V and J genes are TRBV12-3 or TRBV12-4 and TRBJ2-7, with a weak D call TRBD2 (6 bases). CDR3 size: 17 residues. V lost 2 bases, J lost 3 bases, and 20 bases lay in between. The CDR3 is CASSLSLGDWTYYEQYF. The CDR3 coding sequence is TGTGCCAGCAGTTTATCCCTCGGGGACTGGACTTACTACGAGCAGTACTTC.

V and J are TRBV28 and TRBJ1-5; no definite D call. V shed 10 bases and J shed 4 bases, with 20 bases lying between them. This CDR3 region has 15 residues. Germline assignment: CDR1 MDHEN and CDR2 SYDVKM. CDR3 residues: CATARARRTNQPQHF. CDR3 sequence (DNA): TGTGCCACCGCCCGAGCGAGGCGGACGAATCAGCCCCAGCATTTT.